This T cell receptor (beta chain) was identified during a study of blood T cell repertoires in COVID-19. The data were produced by immunoSEQ multiplex PCR, yet TCRdb's version contains in-frame clones alone and is incomplete. Among more than 400,000 clones listed, about 90% were seen once. This clone was observed a few times. Trimming removed 6 bases at V and 5 bases at J, with 11 bases between. CDR3 length: 12 residues. Germline-derived CDR1 and CDR2 are WNHNN and SYGVQD (reference sequence). The material sequenced was PBMCs or T cells enriched from blood (not recorded which). This TCR was recovered from a man between 18 and 35 years old who had recovered from COVID-19. V is TRBV10-1 and J is TRBJ2-7; TRBD1 might be the D (5 bases). CDR3 nucleotides: TGCGCCAGCAGGGGGCTGTCGGACGAGCAGTACTTC. Translated, it gives CASRGLSDEQYF.